These 16 T cell receptor beta chains share one sample of origin, sequenced in a study of blood T cell repertoires in COVID-19. Sequencing used immunoSEQ multiplex PCR; TCRdb keeps in-frame clones, though not all of them. The sample has approximately 100,000 clones, roughly two thirds seen once. The sample taken for sequencing was peripheral blood. The receptors shown here come from a man older than 75 with acute or convalescent COVID-19.

The chain couples TRBV3-1 (or the pseudogene TRBV3-2) to TRBJ1-3, with D perhaps TRBD1 (5 bases). Germline-derived CDR1 and CDR2 are LGHDT and YNNKEL (reference sequence). The CDR3 extends over 14 amino acids. Trimming took off 4 bases at V and 4 bases at J, with 11 bases between the two ends. This CDR3 reads CASSPRVSGNTIYF. DNA for the CDR3: TGTGCCAGCAGCCCCAGGGTTTCAGGAAACACCATATATTTT.

The rearrangement links TRBV5-1 to TRBJ1-1; 12 bases map to TRBD1. After removal of 0 bases from V and 4 bases from J, the junction contained 13 bases not matched to a gene. The germline gives CDR1 SGHRS, CDR2 YFSETQ. The CDR3 runs to 19 residues. The CDR3 DNA is TGCGCCAGCAGCTTGGAACTCCCCGGGACAGGGGGCAGGGGCACTGAAGCTTTCTTT. Its protein is CASSLELPGTGGRGTEAFF.

This clone was counted a single time. The chain recombines TRBV7-9 with TRBJ2-6; 8 bases are shared with TRBD1. CDR1 is SEHNR and CDR2 is FQNEAQ in the germline V gene (reference sequence). CDR3 size: 18 residues. J gave up 0 bases and V 3 bases, and 7 bases lay outside the gene matches. DNA of the CDR3: TGTGCCAGCAGCTTTATTCAGGGGGCTAGCTCTGGGGCCAACGTCCTGACTTTC. Translating gives CASSFIQGASSGANVLTF.

V and J are TRBV7-2 and TRBJ2-2, with a tentative D call TRBD2 (5 bases). Germline V CDR1 and CDR2: SGHTA, FQGNSA. The CDR3 covers 15 residues. V was pared by 1 base and J by 1 base, with 7 bases between. As DNA, the CDR3 is TGTGCCAGCAGCTTAGTAAGCGGGAACACCGGGGAGCTGTTTTTT. Translated, it gives CASSLVSGNTGELFF.

J is TRBJ2-6 and V is TRBV3-1 (or the pseudogene TRBV3-2); weak D call: TRBD2 (5 bases). Germline assignment: CDR1 LGHDT and CDR2 YNNKEL (reference sequence). Trimming pared 4 bases from V and 0 bases from J, leaving 13 bases between. The CDR3 runs 17 residues. In nucleotides, the CDR3 is TGTGCCAGCAGCCCTCCGGGGATCCGCTCTGGGGCCAACGTCCTGACTTTC. Translation: CASSPPGIRSGANVLTF.

V and J are TRBV11-2 and TRBJ2-5; D perhaps matches TRBD2 (6 bases). The CDR3 length is 13 residues. The germline V gene has CDR1 SGHAT and CDR2 FQNNGV. V was shortened by 5 bases and J by 2 bases, with 9 bases between the two germline ends. CDR3 DNA sequence: TGTGCCAGCAGCCGCGGGGTTCAAGAGACCCAGTACTTC. Translated: CASSRGVQETQYF. The full variable domain, rest sourced from reference TRBV11-2 and TRBJ2-5, is EAGVAQSPRYKIIEKRQSVAFWCNPISGHATLYWYQQILGQGPKLLIQFQNNGVVDDSQLPKDRFSAERLKGVDSTLKIQPAKLEDSAVYLCASSRGVQETQYFGPGTRLLVL.

V is TRBV28 and J is TRBJ1-5; D call uncertain. The CDR3 consists of 20 residues. V lost 4 bases to trimming and J lost 6 bases, with 31 bases between them. Looked up from germline, CDR1 is MDHEN and CDR2 is SYDVKM. CDR3: CASSSLLSLFGKRERQPQHF. The CDR3 DNA reads TGTGCCAGCAGTTCTCTACTTTCCCTATTCGGTAAAAGGGAGCGTCAGCCCCAGCATTTT.

The V and J genes are TRBV10-3 and TRBJ1-2; D perhaps matches TRBD1 (6 bases). V dropped 3 bases and J dropped 3 bases, with 8 bases sitting between them. The CDR3 has 13 amino acids. Germline V CDR1 and CDR2: ENHRY, SYGVKD. DNA for the CDR3: TGTGCCATCAGTGAAAGGACAGACTATGGCTACACCTTC. Its translation is CAISERTDYGYTF.

V is TRBV28 and J is TRBJ1-3; no definite D call. There are 14 residues in the CDR3. V was shortened by 6 bases and J by 0 bases, with 9 bases between the two germline ends. Germline V CDR1 and CDR2: MDHEN, SYDVKM. The CDR3 is CASSEARSGNTIYF. CDR3 DNA sequence: TGTGCCAGCAGCGAAGCCCGCTCTGGAAACACCATATATTTT.

The chain employs TRBV19 and TRBJ1-5; 8 bases match TRBD1. CDR3 size: 13 residues. V lost 8 bases, J lost 4 bases, and 4 bases stayed unmatched. From germline, CDR1 is LNHDA and CDR2 SQIVND (reference sequence). CDR3 coding DNA: TGTGCCAGTGGGACAGGTTCTAATCAGCCCCAGCATTTT. Protein sequence: CASGTGSNQPQHF.

V gene TRBV11-2 combines with J gene TRBJ1-1; tentatively, D is TRBD1 (6 bases). The CDR3 covers 14 residues. Germline V gene sequence: CDR1 SGHAT, CDR2 FQNNGV. Trimming removed 5 bases from V and 1 base from J, with 11 bases in between. The CDR3 DNA is TGTGCCAGCAGCCTAGGGACACCGAACACTGAAGCTTTCTTT. Protein: CASSLGTPNTEAFF.

The gene calls are TRBV7-9 and TRBJ2-5; 7 bases match TRBD1. From germline, CDR1 is SEHNR and CDR2 FQNEAQ (reference sequence). The trim removed 5 bases at V and 4 bases at J, leaving 7 bases unmatched. This CDR3 is 14 amino acids long. Here the CDR3 reads CASSPLTGRETQYF. CDR3 DNA: TGTGCCAGCAGCCCTCTGACAGGGAGAGAGACCCAGTACTTC.

The gene calls are TRBV2 and TRBJ1-1, with 7 bases identical to TRBD1. Germline-derived CDR1 and CDR2 are SNHLY and FYNNEI. The CDR3 contains 10 residues. The V gene end was trimmed by 10 bases and the J gene end by 6 bases; junction bases not matched to a gene: 2. CDR3 coding DNA: TGTGCCACAGGGACAGCTGAAGCTTTCTTT. It encodes CATGTAEAFF.

The V gene is TRBV5-6, the J gene TRBJ2-3; TRBD2 might be the D (5 bases). V was trimmed by 0 bases and J by 5 bases, leaving 10 bases between them. This CDR3 is 14 amino acids long. Germline loops: CDR1 SGHDT, CDR2 YYEEEE. This chain's CDR3 is CASSLVTGLDTQYF. The CDR3 bases are TGTGCCAGCAGCTTGGTTACGGGATTAGATACGCAGTATTTT.

The V gene is TRBV7-3, the J gene TRBJ2-1, with 7 positions matching TRBD2. CDR1 is SGHTA and CDR2 is FQGTGA in the germline V gene. With 5 bases clipped from V and 6 bases from J, the junction kept 10 bases outside the gene matches. The CDR3 spans 15 residues. The CDR3 coding sequence is TGTGCCAGCAGCCCAGGACTAGGGGCCCGCAATGAGCAGTTCTTC. As protein: CASSPGLGARNEQFF.

This clone was detected a few times. The V gene is TRBV11-2, the J gene TRBJ2-7; TRBD2 aligns across 7 bases. The CDR3 length is 15 residues. The germline CDR1 and CDR2 sequences are SGHAT and FQNNGV. V was clipped by 1 base and J by 0 bases; unmatched bases: 3. CDR3 residues: CASSLAGTNSYEQYF. The CDR3 DNA sequence: TGTGCCAGCAGCTTAGCCGGGACTAACTCCTACGAGCAGTACTTC.